This T cell receptor beta chain was identified in a study of blood T cell repertoires in COVID-19. Study information: COVID-19 samples collected from the United States, Italy and Spain covered acute and convalescent phases. The analysed material was cDNA or gDNA that came from T cells, B-cell-depleted T cells, or PBMCs.

The V gene's germline CDR1 is LNHDA and CDR2 SQIVND (reference sequence). J lost 5 bases, V lost 7 bases, and 12 bases had no gene match. The CDR3 loop spans 15 amino acids. The authors' processing: Estimated nucleated cell counts came from reference gene primer amplification. The assay was immunoSEQ multiplex PCR, and TCRdb's table has in-frame clones only and misses some. V and J calls and clone size are copied from that table; D and trimming were computed from the DNA. Found here are roughly 20,000 clones, more than 75% of them singletons; the top ten hold 15% to 20%. The sample comprised peripheral blood. The chain is built from TRBV19 and TRBJ1-1; 8 nucleotides match TRBD1. This TCR derives from a human donor in a cohort sampled during active COVID-19. DNA of the CDR3: TGTGCCAGTACTGGGAGGCAGGGGGCTCGGACTGAAGCTTTCTTT. Translated: CASTGRQGARTEAFF.